What follows are 2 T cell receptor beta chains derived from one specimen sequenced in a study of CD8+ T cells in alopecia areata. In each case, RNA was isolated and then reverse transcribed into cDNA as the sequencing template. Generated by immunoSEQ multiplex PCR, the TCRdb table keeps only in-frame clones and is missing some. The sample carries over 200,000 clones, around three fifths recorded once. Treatment meaning: oral pan-JAK inhibitor, 5-10 mg twice daily. The sequencing here drew on CD4+ T cells sorted from blood, taken at week 4, from a patient treated with tofacitinib. Every receptor here comes from a human donor with alopecia areata.

The genes are TRBV15 and TRBJ1-1; 7 positions agree with TRBD1. Germline V gene data show CDR1 as LNHNV and CDR2 as YYDKDF (reference sequence). V lost 0 bases and J lost 6; bases outside the gene matches: 7. The CDR3 is 15 amino acids. CDR3 DNA sequence: TGTGCCACCAGCAGAGATCGTGACAGGGTAGCTGAAGCTTTCTTT. It codes for CATSRDRDRVAEAFF.

Comment on this clone: The sample contains more than one DNA sequence encoding this CDR3. The chain couples TRBV30 to TRBJ1-5; D possibly corresponds to TRBD1 (5 bases). The CDR3 spans 13 residues. From germline, CDR1 is GTSNPN and CDR2 SVGIG (reference sequence). Trimming left V 1 base short and J 3 bases short, with 7 bases between. The CDR3 coding sequence is TGTGCCTGGAGTGCAGGGAACAATCAGCCCCAGCATTTT. It translates to CAWSAGNNQPQHF.